A selection of T cell receptor beta chains follows, all from one sample in a study of neurological immune-mediated disorders. Using its own MiXCR run on the 5' RACE reads, TCRdb lists one record per CDR3 protein. The top ten clones hold under 15% of a sample with some 60,000 distinct CDR3 sequences, around a tenth of them seen once. The sequenced material came from PBMCs. These receptors all stem from a man aged 25-45 years in good health. Each CDR3 is given with its conserved first and last residue. Each record gives: clone size, V gene, J gene, D gene, CDR3 protein, CDR3 DNA. D genes are given only for firm matches. A clone size is listed for some rows: how often the clone was seen (once, few, many), or a class if it is expanded.

clone size: .; V gene: TRBV5-4; J gene: TRBJ2-5; D gene: TRBD2; CDR3 protein: CASSASGGRGETQYF; CDR3 DNA: TGTGCCAGCAGCGCGAGCGGGGGACGGGGAGAGACCCAGTACTTC
clone size: many; V gene: TRBV20-1; J gene: TRBJ1-2; D gene: TRBD1; CDR3 protein: CSGQGGYGYTF; CDR3 DNA: TGCAGCGGACAGGGAGGCTATGGCTACACCTTC
clone size: .; V gene: TRBV20-1; J gene: TRBJ1-1; D gene: .; CDR3 protein: CSARGTTRGTVNNEAFF; CDR3 DNA: TGCAGTGCTAGAGGGACAACCCGTGGGACGGTAAATAATGAAGCTTTCTTT
clone size: many; V gene: TRBV18; J gene: TRBJ2-1; D gene: TRBD1; CDR3 protein: CASSPGTGASEQFF; CDR3 DNA: TGTGCCAGCTCCCCCGGGACAGGGGCCAGTGAGCAGTTCTTC
clone size: many; V gene: TRBV5-1; J gene: TRBJ2-7; D gene: TRBD2; CDR3 protein: CASSPREGGYEQYF; CDR3 DNA: TGCGCCAGCAGCCCTCGGGAGGGAGGCTACGAGCAGTACTTC
clone size: many; V gene: TRBV5-1; J gene: TRBJ2-7; D gene: .; CDR3 protein: CASSLAGTYSYEQYF; CDR3 DNA: TGCGCCAGCAGCTTGGCCGGGACGTACTCCTACGAGCAGTACTTC
clone size: many; V gene: TRBV20-1; J gene: TRBJ2-7; D gene: TRBD2; CDR3 protein: CSARTSGMAAEQYF; CDR3 DNA: TGCAGTGCCAGGACTAGCGGGATGGCCGCCGAGCAGTACTTC
clone size: .; V gene: TRBV15; J gene: TRBJ1-5; D gene: .; CDR3 protein: CATSRDRVSNQPQHF; CDR3 DNA: TGTGCCACCAGCAGAGATCGGGTTTCCAATCAGCCCCAGCATTTT
clone size: many; V gene: TRBV28; J gene: TRBJ2-5; D gene: .; CDR3 protein: CASSLSLAEETQYF; CDR3 DNA: TGTGCCAGCAGTTTGTCTTTAGCGGAAGAGACCCAGTACTTC
clone size: many; V gene: TRBV6-1; J gene: TRBJ2-1; D gene: TRBD1; CDR3 protein: CASQEGQGSFVQFF; CDR3 DNA: TGTGCCAGCCAGGAGGGACAGGGGTCTTTTGTGCAGTTCTTC
clone size: many; V gene: TRBV10-2; J gene: TRBJ2-6; D gene: .; CDR3 protein: CATGWGAGANVLTF; CDR3 DNA: TGCGCCACGGGTTGGGGGGCTGGGGCCAACGTCCTGACTTTC
clone size: many; V gene: TRBV6-5; J gene: TRBJ2-7; D gene: TRBD1; CDR3 protein: CASKGGQGSYEQYF; CDR3 DNA: TGTGCCAGCAAAGGGGGACAGGGGTCCTACGAGCAGTACTTC
clone size: many; V gene: TRBV6-6; J gene: TRBJ1-1; D gene: .; CDR3 protein: CASSPEGTYTEAFF; CDR3 DNA: TGTGCCAGCTCGCCTGAGGGGACCTACACTGAAGCTTTCTTT
clone size: many; V gene: TRBV5-1; J gene: TRBJ2-7; D gene: .; CDR3 protein: CASSFGETYEQYF; CDR3 DNA: TGCGCCAGCAGCTTTGGTGAAACCTACGAGCAGTACTTC
clone size: many; V gene: TRBV3-1; J gene: TRBJ2-5; D gene: TRBD2; CDR3 protein: CASSRILAGQETQYF; CDR3 DNA: TGTGCCAGCAGCCGAATACTAGCGGGACAGGAGACCCAGTACTTC
clone size: many; V gene: TRBV5-1; J gene: TRBJ2-5; D gene: .; CDR3 protein: CASSTEGTQETQYF; CDR3 DNA: TGCGCCAGCTCAACGGAGGGGACCCAAGAGACCCAGTACTTC
clone size: many; V gene: TRBV3-1; J gene: TRBJ1-1; D gene: .; CDR3 protein: CASSRPFSGNTEAFF; CDR3 DNA: TGTGCCAGCAGCCGCCCATTCTCCGGGAACACTGAAGCTTTCTTT
clone size: many; V gene: TRBV5-1; J gene: TRBJ2-5; D gene: .; CDR3 protein: CASSLGTAKETQYF; CDR3 DNA: TGCGCCAGCAGCCTGGGGACGGCAAAAGAGACCCAGTACTTC
clone size: few; V gene: TRBV5-1; J gene: TRBJ2-7; D gene: TRBD2; CDR3 protein: CASSLSRLLAGDDEQYF; CDR3 DNA: TGCGCCAGCAGCTTAAGTCGTTTACTAGCGGGAGATGACGAGCAGTACTTC
clone size: .; V gene: TRBV29-1; J gene: TRBJ2-2; D gene: .; CDR3 protein: CSVRLQVTGELFF; CDR3 DNA: TGCAGCGTTCGTTTGCAGGTCACCGGGGAGCTGTTTTTT
clone size: many; V gene: TRBV28; J gene: TRBJ2-1; D gene: TRBD2; CDR3 protein: CASRDSGRSYNEQFF; CDR3 DNA: TGTGCCAGCAGGGATAGCGGGAGGTCCTACAATGAGCAGTTCTTC
clone size: few; V gene: TRBV7-9; J gene: TRBJ1-2; D gene: .; CDR3 protein: CASSPGANYGYTF; CDR3 DNA: TGTGCCAGCAGCCCTGGAGCTAACTATGGCTACACCTTC
clone size: many; V gene: TRBV10-3; J gene: TRBJ2-2; D gene: TRBD2; CDR3 protein: CAISPTSGGNTGELFF; CDR3 DNA: TGTGCCATCAGCCCGACTAGCGGGGGAAACACCGGGGAGCTGTTTTTT
clone size: many; V gene: TRBV18; J gene: TRBJ1-2; D gene: .; CDR3 protein: CASSPSGGPPGGYYGYTF; CDR3 DNA: TGTGCCAGCTCACCGTCGGGGGGGCCCCCCGGGGGGTACTATGGCTACACCTTC
clone size: many; V gene: TRBV27; J gene: TRBJ2-1; D gene: TRBD1; CDR3 protein: CASSQDRGVDEQFF; CDR3 DNA: TGTGCCAGCAGTCAGGACAGGGGGGTCGATGAGCAGTTCTTC
clone size: many; V gene: TRBV4-1; J gene: TRBJ2-7; D gene: .; CDR3 protein: CASSQRADSSYEQYF; CDR3 DNA: TGCGCCAGCAGCCAACGTGCGGATAGCTCCTACGAGCAGTACTTC
clone size: .; V gene: TRBV6-4; J gene: TRBJ2-1; D gene: TRBD2; CDR3 protein: CASSRLADSYNEQFF; CDR3 DNA: TGTGCCAGCAGTCGACTAGCGGACAGTTACAATGAGCAGTTCTTC
clone size: many; V gene: TRBV10-3; J gene: TRBJ1-2; D gene: TRBD1; CDR3 protein: CAISHLDREGDGYTF; CDR3 DNA: TGTGCCATCAGCCACCTCGACAGGGAAGGGGATGGCTACACCTTC
clone size: many; V gene: TRBV5-5; J gene: TRBJ2-2; D gene: .; CDR3 protein: CASSLVASANTGELFF; CDR3 DNA: TGTGCCAGCAGCTTGGTGGCTAGCGCGAACACCGGGGAGCTGTTTTTT
clone size: few; V gene: TRBV25-1; J gene: TRBJ1-1; D gene: .; CDR3 protein: CASSGTGFIDTEAFF; CDR3 DNA: TGTGCCAGCAGTGGTACAGGGTTTATTGACACTGAAGCTTTCTTT
clone size: .; V gene: TRBV27; J gene: TRBJ2-7; D gene: TRBD1; CDR3 protein: CASSPILGQGVYEQYF; CDR3 DNA: TGTGCCAGCAGCCCAATTTTGGGGCAGGGGGTCTACGAGCAGTACTTC
clone size: many; V gene: TRBV29-1; J gene: TRBJ1-2; D gene: .; CDR3 protein: CSVEEAAGRSYTF; CDR3 DNA: TGCAGCGTTGAAGAAGCGGCAGGACGGAGCTACACCTTC
clone size: .; V gene: TRBV7-6; J gene: TRBJ2-7; D gene: TRBD1; CDR3 protein: CASSLGTGTHEQYF; CDR3 DNA: TGTGCCAGCAGCTTGGGGACAGGGACCCACGAGCAGTACTTC
clone size: many; V gene: TRBV9; J gene: TRBJ2-7; D gene: .; CDR3 protein: CASSVADSSSYEQYF; CDR3 DNA: TGTGCCAGCAGCGTAGCCGACAGCAGTTCCTACGAGCAGTACTTC
clone size: many; V gene: TRBV29-1; J gene: TRBJ1-1; D gene: TRBD1; CDR3 protein: CSAGQDHTEAFF; CDR3 DNA: TGCAGCGCTGGACAGGACCACACTGAAGCTTTCTTT
clone size: many; V gene: TRBV7-9; J gene: TRBJ1-6; D gene: TRBD1; CDR3 protein: CASSLETGGAYNSPLHF; CDR3 DNA: TGTGCCAGCAGCTTAGAAACAGGGGGCGCCTATAATTCACCCCTCCACTTT
clone size: many; V gene: TRBV5-1; J gene: TRBJ2-1; D gene: .; CDR3 protein: CASSLAAGPYNEQFF; CDR3 DNA: TGCGCCAGCAGCTTGGCGGCAGGGCCTTACAATGAGCAGTTCTTC
clone size: many; V gene: TRBV5-1; J gene: TRBJ2-5; D gene: TRBD1; CDR3 protein: CASSLGQGLETQYF; CDR3 DNA: TGCGCCAGCAGCTTGGGACAGGGGTTAGAGACCCAGTACTTC
clone size: .; V gene: TRBV5-1; J gene: TRBJ2-7; D gene: .; CDR3 protein: CASSLGQPSREQYF; CDR3 DNA: TGCGCCAGCAGCTTGGGACAGCCCTCCCGGGAGCAGTACTTC
clone size: .; V gene: TRBV19; J gene: TRBJ1-2; D gene: .; CDR3 protein: CASSIASGGYTF; CDR3 DNA: TGTGCCAGTAGTATAGCCAGCGGGGGCTACACCTTC
clone size: many; V gene: TRBV27; J gene: TRBJ1-2; D gene: .; CDR3 protein: CASSSLGPYGYTF; CDR3 DNA: TGTGCCAGCAGTTCGTTGGGCCCCTATGGCTACACCTTC
clone size: few; V gene: TRBV7-2; J gene: TRBJ2-1; D gene: TRBD2; CDR3 protein: CASSIRLAGYNEQFF; CDR3 DNA: TGTGCCAGCAGCATAAGACTAGCGGGGTATAATGAGCAGTTCTTC
clone size: many; V gene: TRBV5-1; J gene: TRBJ1-2; D gene: TRBD1; CDR3 protein: CASSWTTGNYDGYTF; CDR3 DNA: TGCGCCAGCAGCTGGACGACAGGGAATTACGATGGCTACACCTTC
clone size: many; V gene: TRBV27; J gene: TRBJ1-5; D gene: .; CDR3 protein: CASSLSRTGSNQPQHF; CDR3 DNA: TGTGCCAGCAGTTTATCTCGTACTGGGAGCAATCAGCCCCAGCATTTT
clone size: many; V gene: TRBV5-1; J gene: TRBJ2-7; D gene: TRBD1; CDR3 protein: CASSRDRSYEQYF; CDR3 DNA: TGCGCCAGCAGCAGGGACAGGTCCTACGAGCAGTACTTC
clone size: .; V gene: TRBV15; J gene: TRBJ2-2; D gene: .; CDR3 protein: CATSPHEGDTGELFF; CDR3 DNA: TGTGCCACCAGCCCCCACGAGGGGGACACCGGGGAGCTGTTTTTT
clone size: many; V gene: TRBV12-3/TRBV12-4; J gene: TRBJ2-7; D gene: TRBD1; CDR3 protein: CASTGTGDEQYF; CDR3 DNA: TGTGCCAGCACCGGGACAGGGGACGAGCAGTACTTC
clone size: many; V gene: TRBV7-9; J gene: TRBJ2-5; D gene: .; CDR3 protein: CASSLFQGLVETQYF; CDR3 DNA: TGTGCCAGCAGCTTATTCCAGGGGCTGGTGGAGACCCAGTACTTC
clone size: .; V gene: TRBV12-3/TRBV12-4; J gene: TRBJ2-1; D gene: .; CDR3 protein: CASSRRTVRSYNEQFF; CDR3 DNA: TGTGCCAGCAGTCGGCGGACAGTGCGATCCTACAATGAGCAGTTCTTC
clone size: many; V gene: TRBV3-1; J gene: TRBJ2-5; D gene: .; CDR3 protein: CASSQPKETQYF; CDR3 DNA: TGTGCCAGCAGCCAACCTAAGGAGACCCAGTACTTC
clone size: .; V gene: TRBV12-3/TRBV12-4; J gene: TRBJ1-2; D gene: .; CDR3 protein: CARTGTRTYGYTF; CDR3 DNA: TGTGCCAGAACCGGGACAAGGACTTATGGCTACACCTTC
clone size: many; V gene: TRBV9; J gene: TRBJ1-3; D gene: .; CDR3 protein: CASSVATGARGNTIYF; CDR3 DNA: TGTGCCAGCAGCGTAGCTACGGGGGCGCGGGGAAACACCATATATTTT
clone size: many; V gene: TRBV27; J gene: TRBJ2-1; D gene: TRBD2; CDR3 protein: CASSLPFGRRNLGHNEQFF; CDR3 DNA: TGTGCCAGCAGTCTCCCGTTCGGGAGGAGGAACTTGGGCCACAATGAGCAGTTCTTC
clone size: many; V gene: TRBV20-1; J gene: TRBJ2-4; D gene: TRBD2; CDR3 protein: CSARGLAGGPAKNIQYF; CDR3 DNA: TGCAGTGCTAGGGGACTAGCGGGAGGGCCTGCCAAAAACATTCAGTACTTC